This T cell receptor (beta chain) was sequenced for a study of siplizumab effects on memory and regulatory T cells. Germline CDR1 PRHDT, CDR2 FYEKMQ (reference sequence). CDR3 length: 12 amino acids. V was pared by 0 bases and J by 7 bases, with 6 bases between. TCR templates, some 10^5 per sample, were assayed. Profiled with immunoSEQ multiplex PCR; TCRdb holds only in-frame clones, not every one. The table includes tens of thousands of clones, 93% detected once. The TCR sequence derives from a human donor in good health. Material: CD8+ T cells sorted from blood. The chain recombines TRBV13 with TRBJ1-1; D is unclear. The CDR3 DNA reads as TGTGCCAGCAGCTTAGGAGGGAGTGAAGCTTTCTTT. Translated: CASSLGGSEAFF. The full variable domain, completed using reference TRBV13 and TRBJ1-1, is AAGVIQSPRHLIKEKRETATLKCYPIPRHDTVYWYQQGPGQDPQFLISFYEKMQSDKGSIPDRFSAQQFSDYHSELNMSSLELGDSALYFCASSLGGSEAFFGQGTRLTVV.